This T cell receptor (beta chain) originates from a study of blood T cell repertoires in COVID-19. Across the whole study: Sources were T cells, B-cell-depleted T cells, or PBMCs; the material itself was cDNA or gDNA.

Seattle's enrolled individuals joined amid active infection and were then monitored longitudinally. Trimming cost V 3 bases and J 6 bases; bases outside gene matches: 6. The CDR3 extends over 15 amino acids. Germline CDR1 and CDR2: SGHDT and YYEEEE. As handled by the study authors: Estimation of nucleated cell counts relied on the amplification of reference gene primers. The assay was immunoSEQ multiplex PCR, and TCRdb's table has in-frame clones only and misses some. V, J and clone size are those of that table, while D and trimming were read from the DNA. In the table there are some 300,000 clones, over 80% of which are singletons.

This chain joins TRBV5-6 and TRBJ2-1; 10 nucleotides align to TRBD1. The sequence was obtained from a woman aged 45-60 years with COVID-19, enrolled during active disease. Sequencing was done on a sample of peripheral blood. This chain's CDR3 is CASSSGTGVGNEQFF. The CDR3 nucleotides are TGTGCCAGCAGCTCCGGGACAGGGGTGGGCAATGAGCAGTTCTTC.